The next 29 T cell receptor beta chains were all read from a single sample in a study of blood T cells in healthy people across ages. Primed by a sample-barcoded 5' primer and a J-beta primer mix, a second PCR proceeded for about 6 to 12 cycles. A single record per CDR3 protein comes from TCRdb applying MiXCR to the 5' RACE reads. This table holds about 670,000 distinct CDR3 sequences, over 40% found once. The sample was blood. The receptors originated from a woman aged 80 or older in good health.

A few counts support this clonotype. This sequence may be a read error, since a much larger clone differs from it by one base. The chain links TRBV12-3 or TRBV12-4 to TRBJ2-3; D is unresolved. The CDR3 totals 14 residues. The V end was cut by 6 bases, the J end by 8 bases, with 18 bases between. This CDR3 reads CASSPSAPQGTQYF. The CDR3 DNA follows: TGTGCCAGCAGCCCCTCGGCCCCCCAAGGTACGCAGTATTTT.

A few counts support this clonotype. The chain is built from TRBV10-1 and TRBJ1-5; no clear D. The V and J ends lost 3 bases and 0 bases respectively, with 12 bases between them. The CDR3 consists of 16 residues. The germline gives CDR1 WNHNN, CDR2 SYGVQD (reference sequence). CDR3: CASSDKIEYSNQPQHF. The CDR3 DNA reads as TGCGCCAGCAGTGACAAGATAGAGTATAGCAATCAGCCCCAGCATTTT.

The gene calls are TRBV3-1 and TRBJ2-3; 11 positions match TRBD2. Germline-derived CDR1 and CDR2 are LGHDT and YNNKEL (reference sequence). V shed 3 bases, J shed 2 bases, and the junction held 4 bases outside the gene matches. This CDR3 is built from 16 residues. CDR3 protein: CASSQGLAADTDTQYF. CDR3 in DNA: TGTGCCAGCAGCCAGGGACTAGCGGCTGACACAGATACGCAGTATTTT.

The chain is built from TRBV27 and TRBJ2-3, with a possible D match to TRBD2 (6 bases). This CDR3 is built from 15 residues. V was trimmed by 4 bases and J by 0 bases, leaving 11 bases between them. Germline assignment: CDR1 MNHEY and CDR2 SMNVEV (reference sequence). CDR3 sequence (DNA): TGTGCCAGCAGTTACGGAGGGCGAAGCACAGATACGCAGTATTTT. Amino acid sequence: CASSYGGRSTDTQYF.

The CDR3 coding sequence is TGTGCCAGCAGTTACTCTGGGTCCTATGGCTACACCTTC. It is translated as CASSYSGSYGYTF. The gene calls are TRBV6-5 and TRBJ1-2; D is ambiguous. CDR1 is MNHEY and CDR2 is SVGAGI in the germline V gene. The CDR3 runs to 13 residues. Trimming took 0 bases from V and 4 from J, leaving 6 bases between them.

About this clonotype: The junction departs from germline at one end; a sequencing error may be responsible. The genes are TRBV30 and TRBJ1-2; maybe TRBD1 (5 bases). This CDR3 has 14 amino acids. CDR1 is GTSNPN and CDR2 is SVGIG in the germline V gene (reference sequence). CDR3 region: CARRTTGSNYGYTF. DNA of the CDR3: TGTGCCCGGAGAACCACAGGATCTAACTATGGCTACACCTTC.

This clonotype was counted at least ten times. The rearrangement uses TRBV28 and TRBJ2-7; D might be TRBD2 (6 bases). V was pared by 6 bases and J by 1 base, with 19 bases between. The CDR3 is 16 residues long. Looked up from germline, CDR1 is MDHEN and CDR2 is SYDVKM. The CDR3, as DNA: TGTGCCAGCAGGCTTTCCGGGGGATACGGATCCTACGAGCAGTACTTC. Its protein is CASRLSGGYGSYEQYF.

The table lists this clonotype with a few counts. The rearrangement uses TRBV12-3 or TRBV12-4 and TRBJ2-3; no clear D. V lost 1 base, J lost 6 bases, and 11 bases lay in between. The CDR3 covers 14 residues. The CDR3 sequence is CASSLVARLDTQYF. The CDR3 region has the DNA TGTGCCAGCAGTTTAGTTGCGAGGTTGGATACGCAGTATTTT.

The CDR3 sequence is CASSPPSGRSNNEQFF. In DNA form, the CDR3 reads TGTGCCAGCAGCCCCCCTAGCGGGAGGAGCAACAATGAGCAGTTCTTC. The chain combines TRBV3-1 with TRBJ2-1, with 11 nucleotides matching TRBD2. V gave up 4 bases and J gave up 5 bases; unmatched junction bases: 7. Germline assignment: CDR1 LGHDT and CDR2 YNNKEL (reference sequence). CDR3 length equals 16 residues.

There are many counts of this clonotype. This sequence joins TRBV11-2 and TRBJ1-5, with D uncertain. Trimming took 2 bases from V and 6 from J, leaving 8 bases between them. The CDR3 has 13 residues. Germline lookup yields CDR1 SGHAT and CDR2 FQNNGV. The CDR3 bases are TGTGCCAGCAGCTTAAGTCGGACTCAGCCCCAGCATTTT. This gives the protein CASSLSRTQPQHF. Combining the CDR3 with reference TRBV11-2 and TRBJ1-5 gives the whole variable domain EAGVAQSPRYKIIEKRQSVAFWCNPISGHATLYWYQQILGQGPKLLIQFQNNGVVDDSQLPKDRFSAERLKGVDSTLKIQPAKLEDSAVYLCASSLSRTQPQHFGDGTRLSIL.

This clonotype has just one count. This chain connects TRBV12-3 or TRBV12-4 to TRBJ2-7; 7 bases are shared with TRBD1. Trimming cost V 5 bases and J 0 bases; bases outside gene matches: 4. The CDR3 length is 14 residues. CDR3 sequence reads: CASSGDSDSYEQYF. The CDR3 nucleotides read TGTGCCAGCAGTGGGGACAGTGACTCCTACGAGCAGTACTTC.

This chain uses TRBV29-1 with TRBJ2-5; D is undetermined. The J call may be incorrect, as the DNA end agrees better with TRBJ2-7. Germline V gives CDR1 SQVTM, CDR2 ANQGSEA. This CDR3 region has 12 residues. CDR3 amino acids: CSVGIGLGEQYF. CDR3 in DNA: TGCAGCGTTGGGATAGGCCTTGGCGAGCAGTACTTC.

This clonotype was recorded many times. The chain uses TRBV5-6 and TRBJ2-5; TRBD1 matches at 7 bases. J gave up 5 bases and V 0 bases, and 16 bases lay outside the gene matches. The V gene's germline CDR1 is SGHDT and CDR2 YYEEEE. CDR3 length: 18 amino acids. CDR3 sequence (DNA): TGTGCCAGCAGCTTGGATACAGGGACAGTCCAATTTCAGGAGACCCAGTACTTC. This encodes CASSLDTGTVQFQETQYF.

This clonotype was counted at least ten times. The rearrangement joins TRBV20-1 to TRBJ2-1, with 7 bases identical to TRBD2. J was trimmed by 7 bases and V by 6 bases; bases with no gene match: 12. CDR3 size: 14 residues. Germline V CDR1 and CDR2: DFQATT, SNEGSKA (reference sequence). The CDR3 spells CSAAQLRERNEQFF. The DNA for the CDR3 is TGCAGTGCCGCCCAGCTGCGGGAGAGGAATGAGCAGTTCTTC.

This clonotype was recorded at least ten times. The chain couples TRBV14 to TRBJ2-7; 8 bases are shared with TRBD2. Losses at the gene ends were 5 bases for V and 6 bases for J; bases not matched to a gene: 15. CDR1 and CDR2 (germline): SGHDN, FVKESK. The CDR3 is 16 residues long. The CDR3 bases are TGTGCCAGCAGCGAAGCCGGGACTAGGGCCTTACGCGAGCAGTACTTC. This encodes CASSEAGTRALREQYF.

A word on this clonotype: This sequence may be a read error, since a much larger clone differs from it by one base. The chain uses TRBV28 and TRBJ2-4; 7 bases fit TRBD2. Per germline, CDR1 MDHEN and CDR2 SYDVKM. J lost 13 bases, V lost 2 bases, and 17 bases had no gene match. The CDR3 runs to 16 residues. CDR3 loop: CASSLVPVGGGTKQYF. CDR3 nucleotide sequence: TGTGCCAGCAGTTTAGTACCAGTAGGCGGGGGTACGAAGCAGTACTTC.

This clonotype appeared a few times. The chain has TRBV7-2 and TRBJ2-4; unclear D gene. CDR1 SGHTA and CDR2 FQGNSA come from the germline V gene. V was trimmed by 1 base and J by 1 base, leaving 8 bases between them. The CDR3 runs 15 residues. This chain's CDR3 is CASSLEGFAKNIQYF. CDR3 in DNA: TGTGCCAGCAGCTTAGAAGGGTTCGCCAAAAACATTCAGTACTTC. The complete variable domain, with remaining parts taken from reference TRBV7-2 and TRBJ2-4, reads GAGVSQSPSNKVTEKGKDVELRCDPISGHTALYWYRQSLGQGLEFLIYFQGNSAPDKSGLPSDRFSAERTGGSVSTLTIQRTQQEDSAVYLCASSLEGFAKNIQYFGAGTRLSVL.

As regards this clonotype: Given a much more abundant clone one base away, this may be a read error. The chain joins TRBV7-2 to TRBJ2-3; D is unresolved. CDR1 SGHTA and CDR2 FQGNSA come from the germline V gene. This CDR3 has 14 amino acids. CDR3: CASSSESSTDTQYF. The CDR3 DNA is TGCGCCAGCAGCTCGGAATCTAGCACAGATACGCAGTATTTT.

This clonotype was observed a few times. This may be a read error: a much more frequent sequence differs by one nucleotide. This CDR3 reads CARSLAHTNNEQFF. The CDR3 DNA reads TGTGCCCGCAGTTTAGCGCACACCAACAATGAGCAGTTCTTC. The rearrangement joins TRBV6-6 to TRBJ2-1; tentatively, D is TRBD2 (5 bases). The CDR3 loop spans 14 amino acids. The germline CDR1 and CDR2 sequences are MNHNY and SVGAGI (reference sequence).

This clonotype was recorded at least ten times. The genes are TRBV15 and TRBJ2-1, with D hard to call. The CDR3 has 12 residues. The V and J ends lost 0 bases and 7 bases respectively, with 4 bases between them. Germline V gene data show CDR1 as LNHNV and CDR2 as YYDKDF (reference sequence). The CDR3 loop is CATSRDWNEQFF. The CDR3 bases are TGTGCCACCAGCAGAGATTGGAATGAGCAGTTCTTC.

A note on this clonotype: Germline is not matched at one junction end, which may reflect a read error. V and J are TRBV5-1 and TRBJ2-5, with 7 nucleotides matching TRBD2. This CDR3 spans 15 amino acids. Germline-derived CDR1 and CDR2 are SGHRS and YFSETQ. For the CDR3, the DNA is TGCGCCGGCAGCTTGGAGGCTAGCGGCTACAATGAGCAGTACTTC. This translates into CAGSLEASGYNEQYF. The whole variable domain, remainder taken from reference TRBV5-1 and TRBJ2-5, is KAGVTQTPRYLIKTRGQQVTLSCSPISGHRSVSWYQQTPGQGLQFLFEYFSETQRNKGNFPGRFSGRQFSNSRSEMNVSTLELGDSALYLCAGSLEASGYNEQYFGPGTRLLVL.

This clonotype was found many times. CDR3 region: CASSEGQRETQYF. DNA of the CDR3: TGTGCCAGCAGTGAGGGACAGAGAGAGACCCAGTACTTC. The chain links TRBV6-6 to TRBJ2-5; 7 bases are shared with TRBD1. Unmatched junction bases numbered 4, after V lost 5 bases and J lost 4 bases. Germline V lookup: CDR1 MNHNY, CDR2 SVGAGI (reference sequence). CDR3 size: 13 residues.

V and J are TRBV27 and TRBJ1-5; the D is unclear. Between the trimmed V and J ends, which lost 7 bases and 3 bases, there was a span of 16 bases. CDR1 MNHEY and CDR2 SMNVEV come from the germline V gene (reference sequence). The CDR3 spans 15 residues. DNA of the CDR3: TGTGCCAGCAAGGTTCTGGGTAATACCAATCAGCCCCAGCATTTT. It codes for CASKVLGNTNQPQHF.

This clonotype was recorded at least ten times. The gene calls are TRBV10-3 and TRBJ2-3; TRBD1 or TRBD2 may be the D gene (5 bases each). CDR3 length: 15 amino acids. In germline, CDR1 is ENHRY, CDR2 SYGVKD. Trimming removed 4 bases from V and 0 bases from J, with 11 bases in between. CDR3 loop: CAISAPGSSTDTQYF. CDR3 nucleotide sequence: TGTGCCATCAGTGCTCCAGGGAGTAGCACAGATACGCAGTATTTT.

V and J are TRBV30 and TRBJ1-2, with TRBD1 as a possible D gene (6 bases). This CDR3 comprises 16 residues. The germline V gene encodes CDR1 GTSNPN and CDR2 SVGIG (reference sequence). The V end was cut by 4 bases, the J end by 4 bases, with 22 bases between. CDR3: CAWNPLGRTETYGYTF. The DNA of the CDR3 is TGTGCCTGGAACCCCCTAGGGAGGACAGAGACCTATGGCTACACCTTC. Complete variable domain (other parts from reference TRBV30 and TRBJ1-2): SQTIHQWPATLVQPVGSPLSLECTVEGTSNPNLYWYRQAAGRGLQLLFYSVGIGQISSEVPQNLSASRPQDRQFILSSKKLLLSDSGFYLCAWNPLGRTETYGYTFGSGTRLTVV.

This clonotype has at least ten counts. The rearrangement uses TRBV5-1 and TRBJ1-2; D not resolved. Per the germline V gene, CDR1 is SGHRS and CDR2 is YFSETQ. Trimming left V 3 bases short and J 8 bases short, with 11 bases between. The CDR3 covers 12 residues. This CDR3 reads CASSSQFEGYTF. In nucleotides, the CDR3 is TGCGCCAGCAGCTCCCAATTCGAAGGCTACACCTTC.

This chain links TRBV20-1 with TRBJ2-7; D is unclear. The CDR3 runs to 12 residues. Between the trimmed V and J ends, which lost 3 bases and 5 bases, there was a span of 11 bases. Germline CDR1 DFQATT, CDR2 SNEGSKA (reference sequence). The CDR3 protein is CSARGQLDEQYF. CDR3 coding DNA: TGCAGTGCTAGGGGCCAACTGGACGAGCAGTACTTC.

The table lists this clonotype with a count of one. The V call is TRBV10-3, the J call TRBJ1-4; TRBD1 agrees at 8 bases. J gave up 8 bases and V 10 bases, and 12 bases lay outside the gene matches. This CDR3 is built from 14 residues. CDR1 is ENHRY and CDR2 is SYGVKD in the germline V gene. This chain's CDR3 is CATRGQAVGEKLFF. For the CDR3, the DNA is TGTGCCACGAGGGGACAGGCGGTTGGGGAAAAACTGTTTTTT.

J is TRBJ2-5 and V is TRBV6-1; the D gene is possibly TRBD1 (6 bases). Germline loops: CDR1 MNHNS, CDR2 SASEGT. This CDR3 contains 16 residues. V was trimmed by 0 bases and J by 1 base, leaving 12 bases between them. The CDR3 region is CASSEAVGQPQETQYF. The CDR3 DNA follows: TGTGCCAGCAGTGAAGCAGTCGGACAGCCCCAAGAGACCCAGTACTTC.